This T cell receptor beta chain was observed in a study of blood T cell repertoires in COVID-19. Looking at the study overall: The origin of the acute and convalescent COVID-19 samples was the United States, Italy and Spain. In each case, the material was cDNA or gDNA derived from T cells, B-cell-depleted T cells, or PBMCs.

V was pared by 0 bases and J by 4 bases, with 15 bases between. Germline values: CDR1 SGHTA, CDR2 FQGNSA. The CDR3 covers 16 residues. Under the authors' procedure: Estimation of nucleated cell counts relied on the amplification of reference gene primers. Here immunoSEQ multiplex PCR was the method, and the copy in TCRdb shows in-frame clones only, minus some. The DNA was the basis for D and trimming; V, J and clone size are from that table. The sample includes 250,000 or so clones, 85% to 90% of them seen just once. Seattle patient enrollment occurred during active infection, with longitudinal follow-up thereafter.

The sequenced sample was peripheral blood. This TCR was sampled from a woman in her sixties or seventies with COVID-19, enrolled during active disease. The chain couples TRBV7-2 to TRBJ1-1; D unclear. In DNA, the CDR3 is TGTGCCAGCAGCTTAGCGCTCGGAGCCACAAGCACTGAAGCTTTCTTT. It yields the protein CASSLALGATSTEAFF.